Given below is one T cell receptor (beta chain) in context. Its matching antigen is unknown. This entry comes from a study of cytomegalovirus exposure and HLA in healthy donors. The study's findings and limits: Later analysis showed most CMV-associated TCR beta chains appearing HLA-restricted. Reportedly, TCR beta sequences accurately predicted HLA-A and HLA-B alleles in most subjects.

The study ran its PCR with 60 Vbeta and 13 Jbeta primers. Assay used: immunoSEQ multiplex PCR; TCRdb lists only in-frame clones, some missing. The sample has about 200,000 clones, 80% to 90% seen once; the top ten hold more than 0.25%. Germline assignment: CDR1 SGHRS and CDR2 YFSETQ. The V and J ends lost 2 bases and 6 bases respectively, with 8 bases between them. The CDR3 is 13 amino acids. This receptor was taken from a woman in her twenties or thirties in good health and CMV-seronegative. The chain combines TRBV5-1 with TRBJ2-2; D possibly corresponds to TRBD1 (5 bases). The sequenced material came from PBMCs. The CDR3 DNA reads TGCGCCAGCAGCTTCGACAGTCCCGGGGAGCTGTTTTTT. This sequence encodes CASSFDSPGELFF.